The rows below give T cell receptor beta chains drawn from one sample of a study of OX40 agonist ivuxolimab in advanced cancers. Some clones are missing from TCRdb's copy, which holds only in-frame ones; the method was immunoSEQ multiplex PCR. In the table there are about 86,000 clones, roughly 90% of which are singletons. Source: CD4+ or CD8+ T cells sorted from blood, taken in a trial of the OX40 agonist ivuxolimab. All receptors derive from an adult with an advanced solid tumor such as melanoma, head and neck, liver or kidney cancer. CDR3s include the opening cysteine and the closing phenylalanine or tryptophan. A D gene is named only where the DNA matches it firmly. For some rows the clone size is stated as once, few or many, or as a class when expanded; others skip it.

>TRBV9|TRBJ2-5|TRBD2|NA
TGTGCCAGCAGCGCGTACGCCTCTACTAGCGGGATAGAGACCCAGTACTTC
CASSAYASTSGIETQYF
>TRBV6-1|TRBJ1-2|TRBD1|NA
TGTGCCAGCAGTGGATGGACAGGAGCTGGCTACACCTTC
CASSGWTGAGYTF
>TRBV4-3|TRBJ2-4|NA|NA
TGCGCCAGCAGCCCGGACTCGTGGAGGGCCAAAAACATTCAGTACTTC
CASSPDSWRAKNIQYF
>TRBV15|TRBJ2-3|TRBD2|NA
TGTGCCACCAGCAGAGTGGGAGCGGGAGTTTCGGCAGATACGCAGTATTTT
CATSRVGAGVSADTQYF
>TRBV29-1|TRBJ2-1|TRBD2|NA
TGCAGCGCGAGAGCGGGGTCCTCCTACAATGAGCAGTTCTTC
CSARAGSSYNEQFF
>TRBV9|TRBJ1-2|NA|once
TGTGCCAGCAGCCCACGACCGGATAACTATGGCTACACCTTC
CASSPRPDNYGYTF
>TRBV2|TRBJ2-4|NA|NA
TGTGCCAGCAGTCCCGCAGGCTTCAAAAACATTCAGTACTTC
CASSPAGFKNIQYF
>TRBV18|TRBJ2-5|NA|NA
TGTGCCAGCTCACCCAGCCAAGGGGTGGGGAAGACCCAGTACTTC
CASSPSQGVGKTQYF
>TRBV2|TRBJ1-2|NA|once
TGTGCCAGCAGAGAGGACAGCCGATACTATGGCTACACCTTC
CASREDSRYYGYTF
>TRBV7-9|TRBJ2-3|NA|NA
TGTGCCCTTCCGGGCCTAGCGTCGAGCACAGATACGCAGTATTTT
CALPGLASSTDTQYF
>TRBV6-5|TRBJ1-2|NA|NA
TGTGCCAGCAGTTACTCTGAGGTGGGGGGCTACACCTTC
CASSYSEVGGYTF
>TRBV27|TRBJ1-2|NA|NA
TGTGCCAGCAGTTTCGGGCCTTTGGCCTATGGCTACACCTTC
CASSFGPLAYGYTF
>TRBV7-2|TRBJ2-5|NA|NA
TGTGCCAGCAGCGGTGACGGACGAGAGACCCAGTACTTC
CASSGDGRETQYF
>TRBV6-5|TRBJ2-7|NA|NA
TGTGCCAGCAGACAACTGTTCGCGGGCAACTACGAGCAGTACTTC
CASRQLFAGNYEQYF
>TRBV18|TRBJ1-2|NA|NA
TGTGCCAGCTCACCATTCGAGGCCGGGAAAGGGGGTTATGGCTACACCTTC
CASSPFEAGKGGYGYTF
>TRBV6-4|TRBJ2-7|NA|NA
TGTGCCGCCCAGGATGAGCAGTACTTC
CAAQDEQYF
>TRBV7-2|TRBJ2-7|NA|NA
TGTGCCAGCAGCTTATACAACTCCTACGAGCAGTACTTC
CASSLYNSYEQYF
>TRBV7-9|TRBJ1-4|TRBD1|NA
TGTGCCAGCAGACGGACAGGGGACGAAAAACTGTTTTTT
CASRRTGDEKLFF
>TRBV19|TRBJ2-7|NA|NA
TGTGCCAGTAGTACGGGAACCGGGGCCTCCTACGAGCAGTACTTC
CASSTGTGASYEQYF
>TRBV7-2|TRBJ2-3|TRBD2|NA
TGTGCCAGCAGCGAGACTAGCGGGGTTACGAATACGCAGTATTTT
CASSETSGVTNTQYF